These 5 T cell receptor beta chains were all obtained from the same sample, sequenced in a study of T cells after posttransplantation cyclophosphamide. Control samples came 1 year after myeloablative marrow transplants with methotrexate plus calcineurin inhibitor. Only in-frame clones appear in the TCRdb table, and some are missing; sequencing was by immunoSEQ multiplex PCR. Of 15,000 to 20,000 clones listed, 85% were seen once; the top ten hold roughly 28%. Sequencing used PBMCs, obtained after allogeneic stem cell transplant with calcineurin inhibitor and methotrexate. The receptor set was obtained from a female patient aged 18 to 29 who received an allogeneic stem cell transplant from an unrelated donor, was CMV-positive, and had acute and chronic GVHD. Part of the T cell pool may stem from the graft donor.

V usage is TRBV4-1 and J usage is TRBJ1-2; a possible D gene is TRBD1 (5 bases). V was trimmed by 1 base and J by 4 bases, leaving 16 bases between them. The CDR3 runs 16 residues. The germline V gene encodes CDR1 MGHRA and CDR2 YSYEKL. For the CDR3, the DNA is TGCGCCAGCAGCCAAGTTATGGCAGGGTCGGGCTATGGCTACACCTTC. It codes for CASSQVMAGSGYGYTF.

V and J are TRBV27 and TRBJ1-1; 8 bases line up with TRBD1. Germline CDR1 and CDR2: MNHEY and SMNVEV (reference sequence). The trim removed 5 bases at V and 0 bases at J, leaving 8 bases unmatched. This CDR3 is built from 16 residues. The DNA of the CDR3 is TGTGCCAGCAGTCGAGAGACAGGGGCGGTGAACACTGAAGCTTTCTTT. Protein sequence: CASSRETGAVNTEAFF.

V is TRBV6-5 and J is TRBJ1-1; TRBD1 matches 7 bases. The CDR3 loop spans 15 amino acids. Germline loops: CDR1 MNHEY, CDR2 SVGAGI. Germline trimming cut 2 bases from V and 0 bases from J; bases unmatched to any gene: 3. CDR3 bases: TGTGCCAGCAGTTACGGGGACAGCCTGAACACTGAAGCTTTCTTT. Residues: CASSYGDSLNTEAFF.

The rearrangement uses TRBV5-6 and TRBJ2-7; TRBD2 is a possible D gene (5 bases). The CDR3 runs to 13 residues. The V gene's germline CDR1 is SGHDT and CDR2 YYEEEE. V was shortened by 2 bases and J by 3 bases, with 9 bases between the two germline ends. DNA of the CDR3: TGTGCCAGCAGCTTTATCGGGGTCTACGAGCAGTACTTC. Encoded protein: CASSFIGVYEQYF.

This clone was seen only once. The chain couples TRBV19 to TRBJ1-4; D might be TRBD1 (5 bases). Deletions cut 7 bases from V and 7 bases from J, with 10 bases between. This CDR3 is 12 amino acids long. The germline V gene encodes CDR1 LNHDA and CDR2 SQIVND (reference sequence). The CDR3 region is CASTAGSEKLFF. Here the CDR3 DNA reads TGTGCCAGTACAGCAGGGTCTGAAAAACTGTTTTTT.